This T cell receptor (beta chain) derives from a study of T cells in Graves' hyperthyroidism and ophthalmopathy. Study-wide background: Peripheral blood sampling occurred at initial diagnosis, before any treatment.

Note on this clonotype: Its antigen is as yet unknown.

Diagnosing involved the use of clinical symptoms, serum thyroxine and TRAb, thyroid ultrasound and orbital computed tomography. Study observations and caveats: Before onset, by a median of approximately 5.9 months, the model predicted ophthalmopathy.

Germline CDR1 SGHDN, CDR2 FVKESK. The CDR3 totals 16 residues. With 1 base removed from V and 0 bases from J, the gap between germline ends came to 9 bases. There were TCR beta CDR3 regions amplified from RNA transcripts. Carried out on the TCR CDR3, a first-round RT-PCR used the HTBI primer set. One entry per CDR3 protein results from TCRdb running MiXCR on the multiplex PCR reads. The top ten hold under 20% of the sample, which has fewer than 700,000 distinct CDR3 sequences, 17% seen once. The sequenced material came from blood. The receptor's source is a young woman with Graves' ophthalmopathy. V and J are TRBV14 and TRBJ1-4; D unresolved. CDR3 DNA sequence: TGTGCCAGCAGCCAAGCAAGGGTCTCAACTAATGAAAAACTGTTTTTT. Residues: CASSQARVSTNEKLFF. The full variable domain, completed using reference TRBV14 and TRBJ1-4, is EAGVTQFPSHSVIEKGQTVTLRCDPISGHDNLYWYRRVMGKEIKFLLHFVKESKQDESGMPNNRFLAERTGGTYSTLKVQPAELEDSGVYFCASSQARVSTNEKLFFGSGTQLSVL.